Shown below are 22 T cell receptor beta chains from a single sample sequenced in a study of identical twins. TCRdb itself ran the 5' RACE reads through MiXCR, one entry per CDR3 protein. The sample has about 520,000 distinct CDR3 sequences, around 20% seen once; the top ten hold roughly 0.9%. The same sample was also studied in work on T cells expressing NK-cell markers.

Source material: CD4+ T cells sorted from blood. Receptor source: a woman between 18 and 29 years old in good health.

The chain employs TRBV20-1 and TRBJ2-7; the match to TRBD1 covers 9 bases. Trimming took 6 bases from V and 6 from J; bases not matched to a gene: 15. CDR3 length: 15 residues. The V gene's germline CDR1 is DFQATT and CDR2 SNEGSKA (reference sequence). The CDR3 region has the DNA TGCAGTGCGGCCGGGACAGGGCGGGAATATGGCGAGCAGTACTTC. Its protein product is CSAAGTGREYGEQYF.

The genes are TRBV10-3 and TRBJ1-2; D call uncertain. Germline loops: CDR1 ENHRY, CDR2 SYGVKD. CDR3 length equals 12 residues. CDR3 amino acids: CAIGLGGYGYTF. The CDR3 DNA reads TGTGCGATAGGGCTAGGCGGATATGGCTACACCTTC.

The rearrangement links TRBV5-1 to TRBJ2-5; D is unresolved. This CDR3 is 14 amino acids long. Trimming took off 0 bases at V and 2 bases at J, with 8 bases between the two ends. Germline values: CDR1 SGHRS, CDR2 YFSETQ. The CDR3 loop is CASSLDSWQETQYF. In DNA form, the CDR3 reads TGCGCCAGCAGCTTGGACAGTTGGCAAGAGACCCAGTACTTC.

The DNA for the CDR3 is TGTGCCAGCAGTTTTGCCAGACAGGGCTATGGCTACACCTTC. Translating it yields CASSFARQGYGYTF. The chain carries TRBV12-3 or TRBV12-4 and TRBJ1-2; TRBD1 agrees at 7 bases. This CDR3 region has 14 residues. The ends lost 3 bases at V and 4 bases at J; junction bases unmatched: 5.

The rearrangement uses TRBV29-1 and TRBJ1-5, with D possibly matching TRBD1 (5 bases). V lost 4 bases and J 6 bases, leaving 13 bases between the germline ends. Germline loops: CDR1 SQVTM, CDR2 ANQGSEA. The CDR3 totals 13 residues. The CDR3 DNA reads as TGCAGCGTTGTATTGGGGGGAGGTCAGCCCCAGCATTTT. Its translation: CSVVLGGGQPQHF.

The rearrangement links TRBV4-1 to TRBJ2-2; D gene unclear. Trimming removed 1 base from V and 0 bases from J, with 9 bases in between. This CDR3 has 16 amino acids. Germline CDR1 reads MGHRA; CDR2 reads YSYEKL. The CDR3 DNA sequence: TGCGCCAGCAGCCAAGTCGCGGCAGCGAACACCGGGGAGCTGTTTTTT. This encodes CASSQVAAANTGELFF.

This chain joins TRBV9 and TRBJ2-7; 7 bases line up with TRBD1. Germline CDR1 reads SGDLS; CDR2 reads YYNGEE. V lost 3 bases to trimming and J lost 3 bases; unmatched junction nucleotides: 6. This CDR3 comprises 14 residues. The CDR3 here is CASSASGQNYEQYF. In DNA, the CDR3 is TGTGCCAGCAGCGCGTCGGGACAGAACTACGAGCAGTACTTC.

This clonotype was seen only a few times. The CDR3, as DNA: TGCAGCGTTTGGATATCCTACAATGAGCAGTTCTTC. Translating it yields CSVWISYNEQFF. V and J are TRBV29-1 and TRBJ2-1; D unresolved. V dropped 5 bases and J dropped 1 base, with 6 bases sitting between them. The CDR3 has 12 amino acids. The germline V gene encodes CDR1 SQVTM and CDR2 ANQGSEA.

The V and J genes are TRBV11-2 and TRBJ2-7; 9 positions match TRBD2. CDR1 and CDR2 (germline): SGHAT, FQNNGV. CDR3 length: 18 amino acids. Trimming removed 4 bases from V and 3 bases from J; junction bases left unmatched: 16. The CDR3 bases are TGTGCCAGCAGCTCCCGGCAAGTGATCCGAGCGGGAGGCTACGAGCAGTACTTC. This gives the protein CASSSRQVIRAGGYEQYF.

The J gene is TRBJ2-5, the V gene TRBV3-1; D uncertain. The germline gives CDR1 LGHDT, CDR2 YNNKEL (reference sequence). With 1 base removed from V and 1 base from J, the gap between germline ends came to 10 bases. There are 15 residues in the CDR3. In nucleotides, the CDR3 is TGTGCCAGCAGCCAAGTGCCCCACAGCCAAGAGACCCAGTACTTC. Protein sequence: CASSQVPHSQETQYF.

Written as DNA, the CDR3 is TGTGCTAGTGGACTCGGACCCGCCGAGCAGTACTTC. As protein: CASGLGPAEQYF. This chain joins TRBV12-5 and TRBJ2-7; D is uncertain. CDR3 length: 12 residues. Trimming shortened V by 6 bases and J by 6 bases, and 12 bases separated the two germline ends. CDR1 and CDR2 from the germline V gene are LGHNT and FRNRAP. The full variable domain, with the rest looked up from reference TRBV12-5 and TRBJ2-7, is DARVTQTPRHKVTEMGQEVTMRCQPILGHNTVFWYRQTMMQGLELLAYFRNRAPLDDSGMPKDRFSAEMPDATLATLKIQPSEPRDSAVYFCASGLGPAEQYFGPGTRLTVT.

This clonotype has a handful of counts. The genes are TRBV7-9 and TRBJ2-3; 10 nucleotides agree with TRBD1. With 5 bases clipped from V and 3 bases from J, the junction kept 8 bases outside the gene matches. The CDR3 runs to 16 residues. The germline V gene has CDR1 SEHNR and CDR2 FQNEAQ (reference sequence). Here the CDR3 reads CASSQGQGHGTDTQYF. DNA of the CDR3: TGTGCCAGCAGCCAGGGACAGGGGCATGGTACAGATACGCAGTATTTT.

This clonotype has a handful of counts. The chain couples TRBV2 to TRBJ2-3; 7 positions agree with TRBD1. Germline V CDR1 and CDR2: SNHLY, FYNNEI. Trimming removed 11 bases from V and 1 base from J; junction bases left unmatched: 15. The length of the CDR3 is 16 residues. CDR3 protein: CAGNELKGAGTDTQYF. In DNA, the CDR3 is TGTGCCGGAAACGAACTGAAGGGGGCTGGCACAGATACGCAGTATTTT.

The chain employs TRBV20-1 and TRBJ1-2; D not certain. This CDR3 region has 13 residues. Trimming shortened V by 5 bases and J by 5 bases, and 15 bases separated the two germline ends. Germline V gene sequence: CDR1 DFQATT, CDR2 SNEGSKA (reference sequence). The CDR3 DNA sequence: TGCAGTGCTGGAGGCCGAACCAGGTATGGCTACACCTTC. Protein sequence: CSAGGRTRYGYTF.

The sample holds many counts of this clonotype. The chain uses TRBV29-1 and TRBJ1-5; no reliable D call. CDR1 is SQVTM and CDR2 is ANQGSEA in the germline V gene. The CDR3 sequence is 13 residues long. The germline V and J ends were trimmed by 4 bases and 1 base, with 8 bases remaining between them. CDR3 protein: CSVAENSNQPQHF. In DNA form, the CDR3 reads TGCAGCGTTGCAGAAAACAGCAATCAGCCCCAGCATTTT.

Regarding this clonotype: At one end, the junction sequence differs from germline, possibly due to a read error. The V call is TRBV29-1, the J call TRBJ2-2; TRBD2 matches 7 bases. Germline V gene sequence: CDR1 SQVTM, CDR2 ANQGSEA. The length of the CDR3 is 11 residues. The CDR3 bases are TGCAGCGTCGCAGGGTGGGGGGGGCTGTTTTTT. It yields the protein CSVAGWGGLFF.

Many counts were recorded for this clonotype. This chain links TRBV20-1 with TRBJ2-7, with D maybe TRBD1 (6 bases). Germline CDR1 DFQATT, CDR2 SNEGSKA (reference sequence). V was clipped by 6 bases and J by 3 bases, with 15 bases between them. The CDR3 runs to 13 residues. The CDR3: CSAQRDTYYEQYF. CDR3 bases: TGCAGTGCGCAAAGGGACACCTACTACGAGCAGTACTTC.

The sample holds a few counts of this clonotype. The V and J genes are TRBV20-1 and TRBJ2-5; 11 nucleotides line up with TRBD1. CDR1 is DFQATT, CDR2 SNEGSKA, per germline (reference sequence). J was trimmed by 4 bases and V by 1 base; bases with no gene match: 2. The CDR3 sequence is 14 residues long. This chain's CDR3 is CSARGTGGPETQYF. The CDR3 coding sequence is TGCAGTGCTAGAGGGACAGGGGGCCCAGAGACCCAGTACTTC.

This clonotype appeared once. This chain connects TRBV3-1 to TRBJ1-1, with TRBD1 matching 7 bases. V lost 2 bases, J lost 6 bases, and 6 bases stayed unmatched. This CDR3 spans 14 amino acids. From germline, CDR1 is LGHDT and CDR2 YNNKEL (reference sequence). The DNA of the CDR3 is TGTGCCAGCAGCCAATTGACAGGGCTGGCTGAAGCTTTCTTT. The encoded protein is CASSQLTGLAEAFF.

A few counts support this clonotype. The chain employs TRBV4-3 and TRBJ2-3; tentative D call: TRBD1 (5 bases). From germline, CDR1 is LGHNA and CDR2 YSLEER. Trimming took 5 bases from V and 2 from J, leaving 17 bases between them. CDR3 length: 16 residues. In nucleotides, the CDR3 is TGCGCCAGCAGCTCCCGTGGGGCCCTCACCACAGATACGCAGTATTTT. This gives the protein CASSSRGALTTDTQYF.

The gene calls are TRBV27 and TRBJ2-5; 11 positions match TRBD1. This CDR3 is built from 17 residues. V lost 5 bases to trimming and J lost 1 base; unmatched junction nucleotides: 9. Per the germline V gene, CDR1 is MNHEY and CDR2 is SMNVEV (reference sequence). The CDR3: CASSPAGTGGFQETQYF. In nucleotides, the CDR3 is TGTGCCAGCAGTCCCGCCGGGACAGGGGGGTTCCAAGAGACCCAGTACTTC.

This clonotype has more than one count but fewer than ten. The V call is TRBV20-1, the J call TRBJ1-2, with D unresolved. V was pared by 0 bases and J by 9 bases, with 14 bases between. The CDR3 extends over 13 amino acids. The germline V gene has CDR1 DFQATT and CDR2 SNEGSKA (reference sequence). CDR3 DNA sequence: TGCAGTGCTAGAGACCCCAGCAGAGACAGCTACACCTTC. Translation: CSARDPSRDSYTF.